This T cell receptor beta chain was retrieved from a study of breast tumors, draining lymph nodes, adjacent tissues. Study-level points and caveats: The lymph node origin of tumor T cells was framed as consistent with a hypothesis, not demonstrated. Most tumor T cells seemingly derive from lymph node, then expand in tumor.

This clonotype was recorded at least ten times. No antigen is known for it. Samples came from axillary lymph nodes draining the breast cancer. V lost 5 bases, J lost 3 bases, and 7 bases stayed unmatched. From germline, CDR1 is MNHEY and CDR2 SVGEGT. The length of the CDR3 is 14 residues. TCRdb re-called the multiplex PCR reads with MiXCR, one entry per CDR3 protein. The sample has 150,000 to 250,000 distinct CDR3 sequences; approximately 31% are singletons. The receptor was derived from a female donor with breast cancer. Some clones in this sample may be carry-over from other donors' samples. The chain links TRBV6-2 or TRBV6-3 to TRBJ2-7, with TRBD1 matching 7 bases. Input material: axillary lymph node tissue. In nucleotides, the CDR3 is TGTGCCAGCAGTCACCCCGGACAGGACTACGAGCAGTACTTC. It translates to CASSHPGQDYEQYF.